This T cell receptor beta chain was sequenced for a study of T cells in Graves' hyperthyroidism and ophthalmopathy. General observations from the study: Most clonotypes that expanded in the thyroid above 0.001 also showed up in blood. The model predicted ophthalmopathy a median around six months before onset.

The CDR3 sequence is 17 residues long. Per germline, CDR1 SGHTA and CDR2 FQGNSA. J was trimmed by 4 bases and V by 5 bases; bases with no gene match: 13. The diagnoses drew upon clinical symptoms, serum thyroxine and TRAb, thyroid ultrasound and orbital computed tomography. From RNA transcripts, TCR beta CDR3 regions were amplified. RT-PCR in the first round (using the HTBI primer set) targeted the TCR CDR3. Via MiXCR, TCRdb re-called the multiplex PCR reads, giving one row per CDR3 protein. The data show roughly 280,000 distinct CDR3 sequences, with about 15% seen just once and around 58% held by the top ten. This clonotype was detected a few times. The antigen remains undetermined.

The chain is built from TRBV7-2 and TRBJ1-3, with 8 bases aligning to TRBD1. The sample comprised blood. This receptor was taken from an older woman with Graves' ophthalmopathy. The CDR3 nucleotides are TGTGCCAGCAGCGCAGGGGGCGGGCAGTCTAGGGGAAACACCATATATTTT. This codes for CASSAGGGQSRGNTIYF.